This T cell receptor beta chain was identified in a study of T-cell reconstitution after alpha-beta-depleted transplantation in children. Preparation of the TCRbeta library used unique molecular identifiers. TCRdb re-called the PCR reads through MiXCR, storing one row per CDR3 protein. The sample gives 610,000 or so distinct CDR3 sequences, about a quarter of which show up once; just over 35% is in the top ten. The length of the CDR3 is 16 residues. Unmatched junction bases numbered 16, after V lost 7 bases and J lost 6 bases. Germline loops: CDR1 SQVTM, CDR2 ANQGSEA. This material consisted of PBMCs, taken before TCRalphabeta/CD19-depleted stem cell transplant. The J gene is TRBJ2-1, the V gene TRBV29-1; TRBD2 aligns across 9 bases. The clonotype comes from a boy under two years old with Wiskott-Aldrich syndrome, due to receive a stem cell transplant. The CDR3 protein is CSAERNEGLASNEQFF. The CDR3 DNA sequence: TGCAGCGCGGAAAGAAACGAAGGACTAGCGTCCAATGAGCAGTTCTTC.